The rows below give T cell receptor beta chains drawn from one sample of a study of control samples from healthy donors and cancer patients. Method: immunoSEQ multiplex PCR; TCRdb's copy keeps in-frame clones and lacks some. The sample shows 400,000 to 450,000 clones, approximately 90% of them seen only once. Sequenced input: PBMCs. These TCRs come from a man aged 35 to 55 with head and neck cancer. Both conserved end residues are trimmed from each CDR3.

J gene: TRBJ2-5
V gene: TRBV4-2
CDR3 protein: ASSQRGGSETQY

J gene: TRBJ2-2
V gene: TRBV7-9
CDR3 protein: ASSRSMLGTGELF

J gene: TRBJ1-1
V gene: TRBV28
CDR3 protein: ASTLWGTGGWNTEAF

J gene: TRBJ1-1
V gene: TRBV28
CDR3 protein: ASSLHGANTEAF

J gene: TRBJ2-7
V gene: TRBV11-3
CDR3 protein: ASSRASVLREQY

J gene: TRBJ1-1
V gene: TRBV9
CDR3 protein: ASSPREAF

J gene: TRBJ1-1
V gene: TRBV4-1
CDR3 protein: ASSQGGRGANTEAF

J gene: TRBJ1-1
V gene: TRBV12-5
CDR3 protein: ASGLRQGSLNTEAF

J gene: TRBJ1-4
V gene: TRBV27
CDR3 protein: ASSSGTGDYEKLF

J gene: TRBJ2-3
V gene: TRBV19
CDR3 protein: ASIGISTDTQY

J gene: TRBJ1-5
V gene: TRBV6-2/TRBV6-3
CDR3 protein: ASSLRGGMGGNQPQH

J gene: TRBJ2-7
V gene: TRBV11-2
CDR3 protein: ASSLGAGDVVYEQY

J gene: TRBJ1-3
V gene: TRBV30
CDR3 protein: AWRALGQLSGNTIY

J gene: TRBJ2-6
V gene: TRBV9
CDR3 protein: ASEGRYSNKSGQRPD

J gene: TRBJ2-1
V gene: TRBV7-9
CDR3 protein: ASSNNEQF

J gene: TRBJ2-5
V gene: TRBV11-3
CDR3 protein: ASSPRTKETQY

J gene: TRBJ2-1
V gene: TRBV18
CDR3 protein: ASSPPIRVGEQF

J gene: TRBJ1-3
V gene: TRBV18
CDR3 protein: ASSLNTPGQARNTIY

J gene: TRBJ2-1
V gene: TRBV6-4
CDR3 protein: ASSDLGQGYNEQF

J gene: TRBJ2-7
V gene: TRBV27
CDR3 protein: ASSFENEQY

J gene: TRBJ2-5
V gene: TRBV7-2
CDR3 protein: ASSFLQRAGGETQY

J gene: TRBJ1-5
V gene: TRBV19
CDR3 protein: ASSMDLRVSNQPQH

J gene: TRBJ2-7
V gene: TRBV27
CDR3 protein: ASNSAGRIYEQY

J gene: TRBJ2-4
V gene: TRBV27
CDR3 protein: ASSASVLAKNIQY

J gene: TRBJ2-5
V gene: TRBV10-3
CDR3 protein: AISEHPSGGETQY

J gene: TRBJ2-1
V gene: TRBV30
CDR3 protein: AWRGTGQGTTEQF

J gene: TRBJ2-3
V gene: TRBV6-5
CDR3 protein: ASSYLLAGGRDTQY

J gene: TRBJ2-7
V gene: TRBV5-1
CDR3 protein: ASSLETGIPYEQY

J gene: TRBJ1-5
V gene: TRBV29-1
CDR3 protein: SVGTGWSNQPQH

J gene: TRBJ1-1
V gene: TRBV28
CDR3 protein: ASSLLTGDEAF

J gene: TRBJ2-7
V gene: TRBV18
CDR3 protein: ASSPQDTSYEQY

J gene: TRBJ1-1
V gene: TRBV29-1
CDR3 protein: SVFEGMNTEAF

J gene: TRBJ1-4
V gene: TRBV3-1/TRBV3-2
CDR3 protein: ASSLGQGREKLF

J gene: TRBJ1-1
V gene: TRBV30
CDR3 protein: AWSEGQGLNTEAF

J gene: TRBJ2-1
V gene: TRBV7-8
CDR3 protein: ASSPRHNEQF

J gene: TRBJ2-5
V gene: TRBV2
CDR3 protein: ASRRTGEETQY

J gene: TRBJ2-1
V gene: TRBV6-5
CDR3 protein: ASSYSQTSGYNEQF

J gene: TRBJ2-3
V gene: TRBV19
CDR3 protein: ASSMWQGFRDTQY

J gene: TRBJ2-2
V gene: TRBV21-1
CDR3 protein: ASSKGGQGNTGELF

J gene: TRBJ1-2
V gene: TRBV7-9
CDR3 protein: ASSFTGQRDGYT

J gene: TRBJ1-5
V gene: TRBV7-9
CDR3 protein: ASSHGTGFIVNQPQH

J gene: TRBJ2-7
V gene: TRBV6-5
CDR3 protein: ASSQGTTDLGEY

J gene: TRBJ2-3
V gene: TRBV4-3
CDR3 protein: ASSQALLAGLTDTQY

J gene: TRBJ2-5
V gene: TRBV18
CDR3 protein: ASSGGRQETQY

J gene: TRBJ2-3
V gene: TRBV27
CDR3 protein: ASTPRGSTDTQY

J gene: TRBJ2-5
V gene: TRBV12-5
CDR3 protein: ASALGQGIETQY

J gene: TRBJ1-2
V gene: TRBV6-5
CDR3 protein: ASIGSRTGAGYT

J gene: TRBJ2-2
V gene: TRBV1
CDR3 protein: TSSHSQSGRVFQAGELF

J gene: TRBJ1-6
V gene: TRBV10-1
CDR3 protein: ASRGDLYNSPLH

J gene: TRBJ1-1
V gene: TRBV7-2
CDR3 protein: ASSSEGGFGAF

J gene: TRBJ1-1
V gene: TRBV4-3
CDR3 protein: ASSQVLNTEAF

J gene: TRBJ1-5
V gene: TRBV5-6
CDR3 protein: ASSLGGHQPQH